The 32 T cell receptor beta chains listed next were all sequenced from one sample in a study of blood T cell repertoires in COVID-19. Produced via immunoSEQ multiplex PCR; TCRdb's table is partial and in-frame only. The sample includes about 400,000 clones, around nine tenths of them seen just once. Source material: peripheral blood. The receptor source for this set is a human donor in a cohort sampled during active COVID-19.

The chain recombines TRBV6-4 with TRBJ2-2; 8 bases line up with TRBD2. V shed 0 bases, J shed 3 bases, and the junction held 3 bases outside the gene matches. CDR3 length: 16 residues. Germline CDR1 and CDR2: MRHNA and SNTAGT. This chain's CDR3 is CASSDSGGVDTGELFF. DNA of the CDR3: TGTGCCAGCAGTGACTCCGGGGGGGTCGACACCGGGGAGCTGTTTTTT.

This sequence joins TRBV9 and TRBJ1-2, with D possibly matching TRBD1 (6 bases). V lost 6 bases to trimming and J lost 7 bases, with 25 bases between them. The V gene's germline CDR1 is SGDLS and CDR2 YYNGEE. The CDR3 covers 16 residues. The CDR3 is CASTPPGRTGTFGYTF. The CDR3 DNA sequence: TGTGCCAGCACCCCTCCCGGTCGTACCGGGACATTTGGCTACACCTTC. The whole variable domain, filled in from reference TRBV9 and TRBJ1-2, reads DSGVTQTPKHLITATGQRVTLRCSPRSGDLSVYWYQQSLDQGLQFLIQYYNGEERAKGNILERFSAQQFPDLHSELNLSSLELGDSALYFCASTPPGRTGTFGYTFGSGTRLTVV.

The rearrangement uses TRBV3-1 (or the pseudogene TRBV3-2) and TRBJ1-1, with D unclear. Germline CDR1 LGHDT, CDR2 YNNKEL (reference sequence). The CDR3 is made up of 13 amino acids. The ends were cut back, 1 base at V and 7 bases at J, with 10 bases in the middle. The CDR3 DNA reads as TGTGCCAGCAGCCAAGGCCGGGTCGGTGAAGCTTTCTTT. Its translation is CASSQGRVGEAFF.

In its sample, this clone was seen once. V and J are TRBV6-5 and TRBJ2-7; D is possibly TRBD2 (5 bases). The length of the CDR3 is 15 residues. The germline V gene has CDR1 MNHEY and CDR2 SVGAGI. Deletions cut 2 bases from V and 1 base from J, with 12 bases between. CDR3 residues: CASSYPRRSSYEQYF. The CDR3, as DNA: TGTGCCAGCAGTTACCCCAGGAGGAGTTCCTACGAGCAGTACTTC.

This chain links TRBV21-1 with TRBJ1-1. TRBV21-1 is marked as a pseudogene. This CDR3 is 16 amino acids long. CDR3 in DNA: TGTGCCAGCAGCAAACCCGGGGGGTTACTGCGGACTGAAGCTTTCTTT. This codes for CASSKPGGLLRTEAFF.

This chain connects TRBV5-1 to TRBJ2-5; TRBD2 agrees at 7 bases. Germline V gene sequence: CDR1 SGHRS, CDR2 YFSETQ. This CDR3 spans 14 amino acids. After removal of 4 bases from V and 5 bases from J, the junction contained 8 bases not matched to a gene. CDR3 sequence reads: CASSPSGSRETQYF. The DNA for the CDR3 is TGCGCCAGCAGCCCTAGCGGATCCCGGGAGACCCAGTACTTC.

V is TRBV10-3 and J is TRBJ2-3; weak D call: TRBD1 (5 bases). Germline lookup yields CDR1 ENHRY and CDR2 SYGVKD. Deletions cut 3 bases from V and 2 bases from J, with 12 bases between. The CDR3 has 15 amino acids. In nucleotides, the CDR3 is TGTGCCATCAGTGAACAGACAGAACCCACAGATACGCAGTATTTT. It translates to CAISEQTEPTDTQYF.

The V and J genes are TRBV5-1 and TRBJ1-5, with D possibly being TRBD1 (6 bases). Germline CDR1 and CDR2: SGHRS and YFSETQ. V lost 4 bases to trimming and J lost 4 bases, with 18 bases between them. This CDR3 comprises 16 residues. This chain's CDR3 is CASSPQGREWNQPQHF. CDR3 DNA sequence: TGCGCCAGCAGCCCACAGGGAAGGGAATGGAATCAGCCCCAGCATTTT.

J is TRBJ2-1 and V is TRBV3-1 (or the pseudogene TRBV3-2), with 10 bases that match TRBD2. With 0 bases clipped from V and 14 bases from J, the junction kept 7 bases outside the gene matches. This CDR3 is 14 amino acids long. From germline, CDR1 is LGHDT and CDR2 YNNKEL (reference sequence). The CDR3 bases are TGTGCCAGCAGCCAAGATACAGCGGGAGGGCCCGAGTTCTTC. Its protein is CASSQDTAGGPEFF.

The V call is TRBV3-1 (or the pseudogene TRBV3-2), the J call TRBJ2-3; no reliable D call. The germline V gene encodes CDR1 LGHDT and CDR2 YNNKEL (reference sequence). Trimming removed 4 bases at V and 2 bases at J, with 7 bases between. The CDR3 is 13 amino acids. CDR3 DNA: TGTGCCAGCAGCCCTTCAGTCACAGATACGCAGTATTTT. Residues: CASSPSVTDTQYF.

The chain joins TRBV5-8 to TRBJ2-7; TRBD2 matches 8 bases. This CDR3 is 16 amino acids long. Trimming took 4 bases from V and 2 from J; bases not matched to a gene: 11. Germline V gene lookup returns CDR1 SGHTS and CDR2 YDEGEE. The CDR3 reads CASSIPLSGRTYEQYF. CDR3 DNA: TGTGCCAGCAGCATCCCCCTAAGCGGGAGAACCTACGAGCAGTACTTC.

The chain is built from TRBV19 and TRBJ2-7; 7 nucleotides match TRBD1. Germline V gene sequence: CDR1 LNHDA, CDR2 SQIVND (reference sequence). CDR3 length: 13 residues. V was clipped by 8 bases and J by 5 bases; unmatched bases: 9. CDR3 loop: CASRGQGDHEQYF. The CDR3 nucleotides are TGTGCCAGTCGAGGGCAGGGGGACCACGAGCAGTACTTC.

The chain carries TRBV3-1 (or the pseudogene TRBV3-2) and TRBJ2-7; 9 bases fit TRBD2. The V gene's germline CDR1 is LGHDT and CDR2 YNNKEL (reference sequence). This CDR3 contains 18 residues. V shed 5 bases, J shed 4 bases, and the junction held 18 bases outside the gene matches. CDR3 nucleotide sequence: TGTGCCAGCAGCTTCCGTCGGCGCGCGGGGGGGAGTCAGTACGAGCAGTACTTC. Residues: CASSFRRRAGGSQYEQYF.

This chain joins TRBV28 and TRBJ1-1; D possibly corresponds to TRBD1 (5 bases). The CDR3 consists of 15 residues. The germline V gene has CDR1 MDHEN and CDR2 SYDVKM. V was trimmed by 11 bases and J by 4 bases, leaving 23 bases between them. The CDR3 nucleotides are TGTGCCGGAGGGCCCAGGGCACATCGGGGCACTGAAGCTTTCTTT. Encoded protein: CAGGPRAHRGTEAFF.

The chain links TRBV27 to TRBJ2-7; 8 bases are shared with TRBD1. Germline loops: CDR1 MNHEY, CDR2 SMNVEV (reference sequence). The CDR3 length is 14 residues. V trimming: 5 bases; J trimming: 0 bases; junction bases outside the gene matches: 3. The CDR3 reads CASSAQGGSYEQYF. Written as DNA, the CDR3 is TGTGCCAGCAGTGCACAGGGGGGCTCCTACGAGCAGTACTTC.

The V gene is TRBV10-3, the J gene TRBJ2-1; TRBD2 matches at 12 bases. Trimming cost V 4 bases and J 9 bases; bases outside gene matches: 10. There are 16 residues in the CDR3. Per germline, CDR1 ENHRY and CDR2 SYGVKD. As DNA, the CDR3 is TGTGCCATCAGTGCTAGCGGGAGGGCCCAGGGGACTGAGCAGTTCTTC. This translates into CAISASGRAQGTEQFF.

The V and J genes are TRBV27 and TRBJ2-7; 8 nucleotides align to TRBD2. This CDR3 is 13 amino acids long. Per the germline V gene, CDR1 is MNHEY and CDR2 is SMNVEV (reference sequence). Trimming took 8 bases from V and 6 from J; bases not matched to a gene: 9. The CDR3 nucleotides are TGTGCCAGCCGCGGACTAGCCCCTCGCGAGCAGTACTTC. It codes for CASRGLAPREQYF.

The genes are TRBV28 and TRBJ1-4, with a tentative D call TRBD1 (5 bases). Trimming cost V 7 bases and J 2 bases, with 11 bases left between them. The CDR3 is 14 residues long. Germline V gene sequence: CDR1 MDHEN, CDR2 SYDVKM. This CDR3 is CASTGGVTNEKLFF. In DNA form, the CDR3 reads TGTGCCAGCACCGGGGGGGTGACTAATGAAAAACTGTTTTTT.

V and J are TRBV3-1 (or the pseudogene TRBV3-2) and TRBJ2-1; D ambiguous. The CDR3 spans 14 residues. Trimming removed 1 base at V and 5 bases at J, with 9 bases between. Germline CDR1 reads LGHDT; CDR2 reads YNNKEL (reference sequence). CDR3 bases: TGTGCCAGCAGCCAAGGTCCCGGTGACAATGAGCAGTTCTTC. This gives the protein CASSQGPGDNEQFF.

The chain links TRBV11-2 to TRBJ2-7; 12 positions agree with TRBD2. The CDR3 runs to 16 residues. Germline loops: CDR1 SGHAT, CDR2 FQNNGV. The V gene end was trimmed by 5 bases and the J gene end by 0 bases; junction bases not matched to a gene: 5. The CDR3 bases are TGTGCCAGCAGCGAATGGACTAGCGGGAACTCCTACGAGCAGTACTTC. Translation: CASSEWTSGNSYEQYF.

The chain employs TRBV30 and TRBJ1-4; 8 bases fit TRBD1. V shed 0 bases, J shed 2 bases, and the junction held 8 bases outside the gene matches. Germline CDR1 GTSNPN, CDR2 SVGIG (reference sequence). There are 17 residues in the CDR3. The CDR3 spells CAWSVAGGGRTNEKLFF. CDR3 nucleotides: TGTGCCTGGAGTGTAGCAGGGGGCGGTAGGACTAATGAAAAACTGTTTTTT.

The chain joins TRBV21-1 to TRBJ1-5; the table gives TRBD1 as D, unverified against the DNA. TRBV21-1 is marked as a pseudogene. CDR3 length: 15 amino acids. The CDR3 bases are TGTGCCAGCAGTAGGGACAGGGGGGGCAATCAGCCCCAGCATTTT. This sequence encodes CASSRDRGGNQPQHF.

V gene TRBV6-6 combines with J gene TRBJ1-6, with TRBD1 as a possible D gene (5 bases). In germline, CDR1 is MNHNY, CDR2 SVGAGI (reference sequence). The CDR3 consists of 15 residues. Trimming took 7 bases from V and 0 from J, leaving 10 bases between them. The CDR3 protein is CASNLDSSYNSPLHF. The CDR3 DNA reads as TGTGCCAGCAATTTAGACAGCTCCTATAATTCACCCCTCCACTTT.

The chain is built from TRBV7-9 and TRBJ2-6; perhaps TRBD2 as D (5 bases). The V gene's germline CDR1 is SEHNR and CDR2 FQNEAQ (reference sequence). The CDR3 covers 13 residues. This chain's CDR3 is CGSGKAGANVLTF. In nucleotides, the CDR3 is TGTGGGTCGGGGAAGGCAGGGGCCAACGTCCTGACTTTC.

The chain recombines TRBV4-1 with TRBJ1-3; 9 bases align to TRBD1. This CDR3 spans 16 amino acids. V dropped 2 bases and J dropped 0; count of bases not matched to a gene: 2. Germline CDR1 and CDR2: MGHRA and YSYEKL. DNA for the CDR3: TGCGCCAGCAGCCAAACAGGGGGCGACTCTGGAAACACCATATATTTT. Translating gives CASSQTGGDSGNTIYF.

This sequence joins TRBV4-2 and TRBJ2-1; unclear D gene. There are 14 residues in the CDR3. Germline CDR1 is LGHNA and CDR2 is YNFKEQ. Trimming shortened V by 2 bases and J by 4 bases, and 9 bases separated the two germline ends. This CDR3 is CASSQIRQYNEQFF. The CDR3 nucleotides are TGTGCCAGCAGCCAAATACGCCAGTACAATGAGCAGTTCTTC.

This sequence joins TRBV5-6 and TRBJ1-1; 7 positions match TRBD1. CDR3 length: 12 amino acids. Per the germline V gene, CDR1 is SGHDT and CDR2 is YYEEEE. V lost 3 bases, J lost 8 bases, and 4 bases stayed unmatched. Here the CDR3 reads CASSYGQEEAFF. The CDR3 DNA is TGTGCCAGCAGCTACGGACAGGAGGAAGCTTTCTTT.

This chain links TRBV2 with TRBJ2-7, with 9 bases lining up with TRBD2. Germline assignment: CDR1 SNHLY and CDR2 FYNNEI. The CDR3 length is 14 residues. V dropped 5 bases and J dropped 6; count of bases not matched to a gene: 8. This CDR3 is CASSLTGTSPEQYF. In DNA, the CDR3 is TGTGCCAGCAGTCTCACCGGGACTAGCCCCGAGCAGTACTTC.

This clone appeared a few times. The rearrangement joins TRBV27 to TRBJ2-7; 9 bases map to TRBD1. This CDR3 region has 14 residues. The V segment lost 5 bases and the J segment 3 bases; nucleotides outside the gene matches: 5. CDR1 MNHEY and CDR2 SMNVEV come from the germline V gene (reference sequence). This chain's CDR3 is CASSKQGAVYEQYF. The CDR3, as DNA: TGTGCCAGCAGTAAACAGGGGGCGGTCTACGAGCAGTACTTC.

This clone was detected once. The chain has TRBV6-5 and TRBJ1-2; D gene unclear. The germline gives CDR1 MNHEY, CDR2 SVGAGI. This CDR3 is built from 15 residues. Trimming cost V 0 bases and J 6 bases, with 14 bases left between them. The CDR3 region is CASSYSYTGGDGYTF. The CDR3 nucleotides read TGTGCCAGCAGTTACTCTTACACCGGCGGGGATGGCTACACCTTC.

The CDR3 DNA reads as TGTGCCACCAGTGATTGGGACCGCAGCGGGGATACGCAGTATTTT. It encodes CATSDWDRSGDTQYF. This chain joins TRBV24-1 and TRBJ2-3; weak D call: TRBD2 (6 bases). The CDR3 contains 15 residues. Germline CDR1 KGHDR, CDR2 SFDVKD. Between the trimmed V and J ends, which lost 2 bases and 6 bases, there was a span of 14 bases.

The gene calls are TRBV28 and TRBJ1-2, with 7 bases aligning to TRBD1. Per germline, CDR1 MDHEN and CDR2 SYDVKM. The junction had 9 bases not matched to a gene; V was cut back by 6 bases and J by 5 bases. This CDR3 region has 14 residues. The CDR3 nucleotides are TGTGCCAGCAGACTTGACAGGGATGATTATGGCTACACCTTC. Translation: CASRLDRDDYGYTF.